A single sample is the source of the 9 T cell receptor beta chains below, sequenced in a study of CD8 T cells in ankylosing spondylitis. A single record per CDR3 protein comes from TCRdb applying MiXCR to the 5' RACE reads. There are approximately 350,000 distinct CDR3 sequences in the sample; about 20% occur only once, and over 10% lies in the top ten. Sequencing was done on a sample of blood, either unsorted or a sorted T cell fraction (not recorded which). The receptors were sampled from a male donor with ankylosing spondylitis or in good health (not recorded which).

This clonotype has a handful of counts. V gene TRBV29-1 combines with J gene TRBJ2-5; D call uncertain. The germline V and J ends were trimmed by 3 bases and 3 bases, with 8 bases remaining between them. This CDR3 has 12 residues. The germline V gene encodes CDR1 SQVTM and CDR2 ANQGSEA. The CDR3 region has the DNA TGCAGCGTTGAGGCCGTTGAAGAGACCCAGTACTTC. Translated, it gives CSVEAVEETQYF.

This clonotype was seen many times. J is TRBJ1-5 and V is TRBV12-3 or TRBV12-4, with D perhaps TRBD1 (6 bases). Deletions cut 5 bases from V and 0 bases from J, with 8 bases between. The CDR3 has 14 residues. CDR3 protein: CASSLQGSNQPQHF. CDR3 nucleotide sequence: TGTGCCAGCAGTCTACAGGGTAGCAATCAGCCCCAGCATTTT.

The genes are TRBV6-1 and TRBJ2-1, with 9 bases identical to TRBD1. CDR1 and CDR2 (germline): MNHNS, SASEGT. With 6 bases clipped from V and 7 bases from J, the junction kept 7 bases outside the gene matches. This CDR3 region has 14 residues. The chain's CDR3 is CASSSGTGLNEQFF. CDR3 DNA sequence: TGTGCCAGCAGCTCCGGGACAGGGCTAAATGAGCAGTTCTTC.

This clonotype has more than one count but fewer than ten. The CDR3 DNA reads TGCGCCAGCAGCCCGGGACAGGGGAGTTCTCCTACTGAAGCTTTCTTT. It specifies CASSPGQGSSPTEAFF. V and J are TRBV5-1 and TRBJ1-1; 10 bases fit TRBD1. The CDR3 has 16 residues. CDR1 is SGHRS and CDR2 is YFSETQ in the germline V gene. The V gene end was trimmed by 4 bases and the J gene end by 5 bases; junction bases not matched to a gene: 11. Variable domain in full (rest from reference TRBV5-1 and TRBJ1-1): KAGVTQTPRYLIKTRGQQVTLSCSPISGHRSVSWYQQTPGQGLQFLFEYFSETQRNKGNFPGRFSGRQFSNSRSEMNVSTLELGDSALYLCASSPGQGSSPTEAFFGQGTRLTVV.

V usage is TRBV12-3 or TRBV12-4 and J usage is TRBJ1-1, with D possibly TRBD1 on 6 matching bases. Trimming took 6 bases from V and 5 from J, leaving 10 bases between them. This CDR3 is built from 12 residues. CDR3 nucleotide sequence: TGTGCCAGCAGCCAGGGGAGAACTGAAGCTTTCTTT. It translates to CASSQGRTEAFF.

The rearrangement links TRBV20-1 to TRBJ1-2, with unresolved D. The CDR3 extends over 11 amino acids. Germline V gene lookup returns CDR1 DFQATT and CDR2 SNEGSKA (reference sequence). V was pared by 6 bases and J by 5 bases, with 10 bases between. CDR3 nucleotides: TGCAGTGCCCAGAGAGATTATGGCTACACCTTC. It encodes CSAQRDYGYTF.

This clonotype was seen a handful of times. V usage is TRBV20-1 and J usage is TRBJ2-7; TRBD2 matches 15 bases. The trim removed 5 bases at V and 7 bases at J, leaving 6 bases unmatched. This CDR3 spans 14 amino acids. CDR1 DFQATT and CDR2 SNEGSKA come from the germline V gene (reference sequence). This chain's CDR3 is CSAEGLAGGREQYF. The CDR3 nucleotides are TGCAGTGCTGAGGGACTAGCGGGGGGTCGAGAGCAGTACTTC.

The CDR3 reads CSVERSEYEQFF. CDR3 bases: TGCAGCGTTGAAAGGTCGGAGTATGAGCAGTTCTTC. The chain employs TRBV29-1 and TRBJ2-1; unclear D gene. Germline values: CDR1 SQVTM, CDR2 ANQGSEA. The CDR3 spans 12 residues. The germline V and J ends were trimmed by 2 bases and 8 bases, with 10 bases remaining between them.

This clonotype showed up just a few times. The V gene is TRBV20-1, the J gene TRBJ2-5; 8 positions agree with TRBD1. The CDR3 runs to 16 residues. CDR1 DFQATT and CDR2 SNEGSKA come from the germline V gene (reference sequence). The junction had 11 bases not matched to a gene; V was cut back by 3 bases and J by 2 bases. CDR3 DNA sequence: TGCAGTGCTAGGGAGACAGGGGCGCGTGAACAAGAGACCCAGTACTTC. As protein: CSARETGAREQETQYF.